Shown below are 5 T cell receptor beta chains from a single sample sequenced in a study of T cells in Graves' hyperthyroidism and ophthalmopathy (dated by TCRdb to between 2018 and 2020). Libraries were constructed by multiplex PCR. Sequencing relied on an Illumina HiSeq 2000. TCR beta CDR3 regions were amplified from RNA transcripts. The TCR CDR3 was subjected to a first round of RT-PCR using the HTBI primer set and the Qiagen OneStep RT-PCR kit. The public sequencing data were trimmed at Q25 with fastp and processed into clonotypes with MiXCR by TCRdb, which kept only in-frame beta chains. Each entry is one CDR3 protein sequence, shown with its most common DNA and genes. A total of 350,000 or so distinct CDR3 sequences appear in this sample, about 21% of them only once. The top ten clones comprise over 40% of the sample. The sequenced material came from blood. The source of these receptors is a woman aged 50 to 60 with Graves' hyperthyroidism.

The chain links TRBV28 to TRBJ2-1; D remains ambiguous. Trimming cost V 4 bases and J 0 bases, with 4 bases left between them. Germline V lookup: CDR1 MDHEN, CDR2 SYDVKM. The CDR3 covers 13 residues. CDR3 sequence: CASSWGSYNEQFF. CDR3 nucleotide sequence: TGTGCCAGCAGTTGGGGCTCCTACAATGAGCAGTTCTTC. Supplemented by reference TRBV28 and TRBJ2-1, the full variable domain reads DVKVTQSSRYLVKRTGEKVFLECVQDMDHENMFWYRQDPGLGLRLIYFSYDVKMKEKGDIPEGYSVSREKKERFSLILESASTNQTSMYLCASSWGSYNEQFFGPGTRLTVL.

This clonotype was seen repeatedly, ten times or more. Sequence at one end of the junction differs from germline and may be a read error. The rearrangement joins TRBV20-1 to TRBJ1-2, with 9 bases that match TRBD1. This CDR3 is built from 15 residues. Germline CDR1 reads DFQATT; CDR2 reads SNEGSKA (reference sequence). CDR3 nucleotides: TGCAGTGCCAGAGGCGGGGACAGGGATAACTATGGCTACACCTTC. It specifies CSARGGDRDNYGYTF.

V usage is TRBV5-1 and J usage is TRBJ1-1; D remains unclear. CDR1 is SGHRS, CDR2 YFSETQ, per germline. V was clipped by 0 bases and J by 1 base, with 10 bases between them. The CDR3 consists of 15 residues. The chain's CDR3 is CASSLAGGKNTEAFF. The CDR3 DNA reads as TGCGCCAGCAGCTTGGCCGGAGGGAAGAACACTGAAGCTTTCTTT.

This clonotype was found many times. The rearrangement joins TRBV15 to TRBJ2-5; possible D gene TRBD1, 5 bases. V was shortened by 0 bases and J by 4 bases, with 12 bases between the two germline ends. This CDR3 spans 15 amino acids. Germline V gene data show CDR1 as LNHNV and CDR2 as YYDKDF (reference sequence). CDR3: CATSRDLGHLETQYF. CDR3 nucleotide sequence: TGTGCCACCAGCAGAGATCTTGGACATCTAGAGACCCAGTACTTC.

In this sample, this clonotype turned up many times. The chain recombines TRBV20-1 with TRBJ2-1; TRBD2 matches at 11 bases. V shed 5 bases, J shed 7 bases, and the junction held 7 bases outside the gene matches. The CDR3 is 14 amino acids. Germline V gene data show CDR1 as DFQATT and CDR2 as SNEGSKA (reference sequence). Here the CDR3 reads CSAQTSGSQNEQFF. CDR3 in DNA: TGCAGTGCTCAAACTAGCGGGAGCCAGAATGAGCAGTTCTTC.